This entry features one T cell receptor beta chain sequence. The antigen is undetermined. Over several immunoSEQ plates, each subset's genomic DNA was distributed in even portions. Sorted-subset replicate PCRs used around 200 ng DNA, 25,000 to 30,000 T cell genomes. Profiling relied on immunoSEQ multiplex PCR, and the TCRdb table lists in-frame clones only, not all of them. This repertoire shows 1.5 million to 1.9 million clones, approximately 98% found once; its top ten account for about 0.45%. The sample originates from a study of shared clonotypes between healthy human individuals. Overall study: Per donor, three plates held CD4 naive cells, three held CD4 memory, two held CD8 naive and one held CD8 memory. Study results and caveats: Shared clonotypes: approximately 4.5% naive CD4, roughly 3.5% naive CD8, over 2% memory CD4, 0.4% memory CD8.

The TCR comes from a man aged 25 to 40 in good health. The specimen sequenced was naive CD4+ T cells sorted from blood. Subset defined: CD45RA+ positively selected.

The CDR3 protein is CASSLKSRESEQYF. The CDR3 DNA reads TGCGCCAGCAGCTTGAAATCGCGGGAGTCCGAGCAGTACTTC. V is TRBV5-1 and J is TRBJ2-7, with 7 bases lining up with TRBD2. The length of the CDR3 is 14 residues. The germline CDR1 and CDR2 sequences are SGHRS and YFSETQ. Losses at the gene ends were 1 base for V and 6 bases for J; bases not matched to a gene: 7.